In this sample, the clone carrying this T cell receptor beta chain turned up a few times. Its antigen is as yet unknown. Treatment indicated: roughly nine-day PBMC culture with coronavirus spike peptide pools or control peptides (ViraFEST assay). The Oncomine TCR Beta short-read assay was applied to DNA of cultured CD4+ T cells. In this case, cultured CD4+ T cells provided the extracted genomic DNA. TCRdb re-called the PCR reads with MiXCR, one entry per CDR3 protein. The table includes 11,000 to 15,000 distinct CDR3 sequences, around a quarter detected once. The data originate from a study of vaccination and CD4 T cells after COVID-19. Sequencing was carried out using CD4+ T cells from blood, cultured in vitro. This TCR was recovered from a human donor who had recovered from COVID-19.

The CDR3: CASSFLETQYF. The DNA for the CDR3 is TGTGCCAGCAGTTTTTTAGAGACCCAGTACTTC. This sequence joins TRBV12-3 or TRBV12-4 and TRBJ2-5; unclear D gene. The CDR3 has 11 residues. Deletions cut 3 bases from V and 4 bases from J, with 3 bases between.